The subject of this entry is one T cell receptor beta chain. This clonotype was seen repeatedly, ten times or more. The antigen it binds to is not known. Base-call qualities are not available, and no considerably larger clone is one nucleotide away. The junction shows trimming of 0 bases on V and 2 bases on J, plus 11 bases between the germline ends. From its cysteine to its phenylalanine, the CDR3 spans 15 amino acids. The entry retains the CDR3 DNA only, 45 bases that are in frame from base 1. The germline V gene yields MNHEY for CDR1 and SVGAGI for CDR2. Libraries were built with PCR. Reads for this sample came from an Illumina HiSeq 2500. TCR libraries were prepared with molecular barcoding, using unique molecular identifiers to normalize TCRbeta repertoire quantification. TCRdb cleaned the public reads at Q25 with fastp, built clones with MiXCR and kept in-frame beta chains. CDR3 protein sequences are deduplicated, and each keeps its most common genes and DNA. The sample table shows 600,000 to 800,000 distinct CDR3 sequences, and 13% are seen once. 0.79% of the sample goes to the ten largest clones.

This record comes from a study of T-cell reconstitution after alpha-beta-depleted transplantation in children (dated by TCRdb to 2016 to 2017). Study-level background: T-cell immune reconstitution after TCRalphabeta/CD19-depleted allogeneic hematopoietic cell transplantation in children was quantitatively tracked in the study by means of TCR repertoire profiling. Findings and caveats that apply to the study as a whole: The apparently early alphabetaT-cell count recovery about two months after transplant was reportedly dependent on only several hundred rapidly expanded clones derived from non-depleted graft cells. Hyperexpanded clone frequencies declined over subsequent months; after one year, T-cell counts and TCRbeta diversity were mostly attributed to newly produced T cells. In some patients, the high TCRbeta diversity seen at day 60 was put down to recipient T cells and intrathymic progenitors that had survived conditioning.

The sample's treatment or condition label is to be understood as: allogeneic hematopoietic cell transplantation with graft depleted of TCRalphabeta T cells and CD19 B cells. The transplant recipients were children given TCRalphabeta/CD19-depleted allogeneic hematopoietic cell grafts. This specimen was PBMCs, taken before TCRalphabeta/CD19-depleted stem cell transplant. The TCR comes from a girl aged 2-10 years with congenital amegakaryocytic thrombocytopenia, due to receive a stem cell transplant. The chain is encoded by TRBV6-5 joined to TRBJ2-7, with the D gene not clear enough to name. The nucleotide sequence reads TGTGCCAGCAGTTACTCGATCCACAGAGCCTACGAGCAGTACTTC. This translates into CASSYSIHRAYEQYF.